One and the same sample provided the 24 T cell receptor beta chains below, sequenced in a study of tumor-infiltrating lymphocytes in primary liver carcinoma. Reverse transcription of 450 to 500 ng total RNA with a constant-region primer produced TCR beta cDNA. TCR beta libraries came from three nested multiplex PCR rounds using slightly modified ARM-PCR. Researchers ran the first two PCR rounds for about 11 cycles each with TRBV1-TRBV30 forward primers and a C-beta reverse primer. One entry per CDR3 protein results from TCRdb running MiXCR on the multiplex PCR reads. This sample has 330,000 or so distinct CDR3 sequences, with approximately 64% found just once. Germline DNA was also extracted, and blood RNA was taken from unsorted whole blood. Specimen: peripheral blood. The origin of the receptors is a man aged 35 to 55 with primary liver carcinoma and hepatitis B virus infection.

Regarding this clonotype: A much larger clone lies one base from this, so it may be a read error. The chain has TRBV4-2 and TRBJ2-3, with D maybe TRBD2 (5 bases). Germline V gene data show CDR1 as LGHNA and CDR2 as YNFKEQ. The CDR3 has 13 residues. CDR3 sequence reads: CARSQETASSQYF. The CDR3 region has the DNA TGTGCCAGGAGCCAAGAAACGGCTAGCTCGCAGTATTTT.

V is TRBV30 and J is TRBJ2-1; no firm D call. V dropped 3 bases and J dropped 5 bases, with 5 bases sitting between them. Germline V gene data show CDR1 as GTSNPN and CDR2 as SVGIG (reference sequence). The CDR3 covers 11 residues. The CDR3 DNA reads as TGTGCCTGGAGCCGAAACAATGAGCAGTTCTTC. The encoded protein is CAWSRNNEQFF.

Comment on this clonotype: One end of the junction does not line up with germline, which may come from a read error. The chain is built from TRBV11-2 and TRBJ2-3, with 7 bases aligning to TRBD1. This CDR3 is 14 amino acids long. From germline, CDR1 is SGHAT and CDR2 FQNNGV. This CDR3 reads CVSGHRQGADTQYF. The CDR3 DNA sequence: TGTGTCAGCGGCCACCGACAGGGTGCAGATACGCAGTATTTT. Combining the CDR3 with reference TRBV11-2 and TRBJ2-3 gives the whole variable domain EAGVAQSPRYKIIEKRQSVAFWCNPISGHATLYWYQQILGQGPKLLIQFQNNGVVDDSQLPKDRFSAERLKGVDSTLKIQPAKLEDSAVYLCVSGHRQGADTQYFGPGTRLTVL.

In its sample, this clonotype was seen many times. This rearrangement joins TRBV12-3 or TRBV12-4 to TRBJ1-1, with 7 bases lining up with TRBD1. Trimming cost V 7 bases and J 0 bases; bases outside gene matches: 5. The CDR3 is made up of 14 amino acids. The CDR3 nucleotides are TGTGCCAGCAATGGACAGGCCATGAACACTGAAGCTTTCTTT. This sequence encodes CASNGQAMNTEAFF.

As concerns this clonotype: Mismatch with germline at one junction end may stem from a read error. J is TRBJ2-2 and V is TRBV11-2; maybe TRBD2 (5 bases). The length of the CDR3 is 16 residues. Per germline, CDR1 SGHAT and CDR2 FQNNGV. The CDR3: CASGLKIWGTVGELFF. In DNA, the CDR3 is TGTGCCAGCGGCCTCAAAATCTGGGGAACGGTTGGGGAGCTGTTCTTT.

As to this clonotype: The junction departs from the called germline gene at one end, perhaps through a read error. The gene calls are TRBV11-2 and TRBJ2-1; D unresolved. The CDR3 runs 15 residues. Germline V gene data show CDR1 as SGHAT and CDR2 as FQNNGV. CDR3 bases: TGTACCAGCAGCCCTAGGTGGGAATCCTACAATGAGCAGTTCTTC. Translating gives CTSSPRWESYNEQFF.

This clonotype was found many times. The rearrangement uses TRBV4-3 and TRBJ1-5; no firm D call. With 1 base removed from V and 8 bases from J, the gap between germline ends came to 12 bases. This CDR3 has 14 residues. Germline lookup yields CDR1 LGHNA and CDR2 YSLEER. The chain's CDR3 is CASSQGNTGEPQHF. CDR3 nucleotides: TGCGCCAGCAGCCAAGGAAACACTGGAGAGCCCCAGCATTTT.

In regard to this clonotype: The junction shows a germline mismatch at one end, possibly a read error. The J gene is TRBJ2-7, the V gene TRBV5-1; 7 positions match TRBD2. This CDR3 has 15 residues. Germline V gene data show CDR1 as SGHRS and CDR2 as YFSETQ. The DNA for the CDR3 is TGCACCAGCAGCGCGGACTTGGCGGGAGCGGGGGAGCAGTACTTC. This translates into CTSSADLAGAGEQYF.

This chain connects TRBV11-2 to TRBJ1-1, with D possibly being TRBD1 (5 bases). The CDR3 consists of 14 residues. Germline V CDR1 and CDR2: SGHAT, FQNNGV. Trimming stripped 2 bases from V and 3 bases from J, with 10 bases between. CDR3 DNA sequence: TGTGCCAGCAGCTTATATCAGGGACACACTGAAGCTTTCTTT. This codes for CASSLYQGHTEAFF.

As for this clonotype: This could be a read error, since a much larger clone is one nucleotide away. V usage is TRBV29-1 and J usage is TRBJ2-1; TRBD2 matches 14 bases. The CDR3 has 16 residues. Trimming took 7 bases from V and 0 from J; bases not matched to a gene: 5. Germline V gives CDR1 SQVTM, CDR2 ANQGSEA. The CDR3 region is CSGHGTSGSSYNEQFF. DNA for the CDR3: TGCAGCGGTCACGGGACTAGCGGGAGCTCCTACAATGAGCAGTTCTTC.

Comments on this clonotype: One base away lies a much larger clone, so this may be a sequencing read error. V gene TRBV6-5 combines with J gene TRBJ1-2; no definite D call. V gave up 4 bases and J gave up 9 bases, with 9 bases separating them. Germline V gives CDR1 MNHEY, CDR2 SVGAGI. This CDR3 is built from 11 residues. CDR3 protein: CASSSTRSYTF. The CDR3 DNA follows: TGTGCCAGCAGTTCGACCAGGAGCTACACCTTC.

The CDR3 DNA reads as TGTGCCATCAGTACCGGGACAGGGGACGATTTAGGGGTAGATACGCAGTATTTT. Encoded protein: CAISTGTGDDLGVDTQYF. The chain is built from TRBV10-3 and TRBJ2-3, with TRBD1 matching over 10 bases. The CDR3 contains 18 residues. The V gene's germline CDR1 is ENHRY and CDR2 SYGVKD. With V trimmed by 5 bases and J by 5 bases, 16 bases remained unmatched.

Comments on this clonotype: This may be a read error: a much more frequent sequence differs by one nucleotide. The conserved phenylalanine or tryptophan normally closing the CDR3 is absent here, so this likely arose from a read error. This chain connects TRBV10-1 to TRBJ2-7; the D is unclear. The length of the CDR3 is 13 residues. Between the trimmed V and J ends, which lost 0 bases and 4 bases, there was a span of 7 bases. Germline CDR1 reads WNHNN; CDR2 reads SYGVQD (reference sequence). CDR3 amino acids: CASSESNRYEQYL. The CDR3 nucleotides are TGCGCCAGCAGTGAGTCGAACCGATACGAGCAGTACTTA.

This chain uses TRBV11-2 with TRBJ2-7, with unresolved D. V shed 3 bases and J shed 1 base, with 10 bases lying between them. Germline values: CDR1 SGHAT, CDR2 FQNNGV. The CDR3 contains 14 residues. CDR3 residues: CASSFLTGSYEQYF. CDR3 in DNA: TGTGCCAGCAGCTTTTTGACTGGATCCTACGAGCAGTACTTC.

The CDR3 protein is CAWSGGQGVYEQYF. The CDR3 DNA is TGTGCCTGGAGTGGGGGACAGGGGGTATACGAGCAGTACTTC. The rearrangement uses TRBV30 and TRBJ2-7, with TRBD1 identical over 11 bases. V was clipped by 1 base and J by 4 bases; unmatched bases: 3. The CDR3 has 14 amino acids. Germline assignment: CDR1 GTSNPN and CDR2 SVGIG (reference sequence).

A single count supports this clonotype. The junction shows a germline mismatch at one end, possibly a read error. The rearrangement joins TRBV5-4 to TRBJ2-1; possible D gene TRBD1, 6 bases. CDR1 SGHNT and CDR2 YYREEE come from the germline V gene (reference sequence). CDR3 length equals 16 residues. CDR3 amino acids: CVSSRTGTTTYNEQFF. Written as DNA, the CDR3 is TGTGTCAGCAGCCGAACCGGGACAACGACCTACAATGAGCAGTTCTTC.

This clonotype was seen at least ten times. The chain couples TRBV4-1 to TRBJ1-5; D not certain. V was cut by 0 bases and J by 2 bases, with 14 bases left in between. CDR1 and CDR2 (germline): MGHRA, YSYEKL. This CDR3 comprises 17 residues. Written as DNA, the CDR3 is TGCGCCAGCAGCCAAGAACCGGGAAGATTGGGCAATCAGCCCCAGCATTTT. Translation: CASSQEPGRLGNQPQHF.

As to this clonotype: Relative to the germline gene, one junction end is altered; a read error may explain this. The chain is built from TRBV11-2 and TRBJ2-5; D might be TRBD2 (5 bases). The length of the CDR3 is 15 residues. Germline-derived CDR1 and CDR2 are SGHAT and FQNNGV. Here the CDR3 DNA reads TGTACCAGCAGCTTAGTGTCGGGATCGAAAGATGCCCAGTACTTC. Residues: CTSSLVSGSKDAQYF.

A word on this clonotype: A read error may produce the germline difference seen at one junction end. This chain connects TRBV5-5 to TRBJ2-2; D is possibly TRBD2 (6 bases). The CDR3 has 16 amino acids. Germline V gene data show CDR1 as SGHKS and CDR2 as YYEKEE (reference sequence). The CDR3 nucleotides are TGTGCCAGCAACTTGTGGGACTTCTCGAACACCGGGGAGCTGTTTTTT. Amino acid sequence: CASNLWDFSNTGELFF.

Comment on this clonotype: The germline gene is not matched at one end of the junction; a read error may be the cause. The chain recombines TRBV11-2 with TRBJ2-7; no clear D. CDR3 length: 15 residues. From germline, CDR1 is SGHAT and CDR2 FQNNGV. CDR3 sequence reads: CASSVTLLGSCEQYF. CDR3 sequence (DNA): TGTGCCAGCAGCGTTACATTGTTGGGGTCCTGCGAGCAGTACTTC.

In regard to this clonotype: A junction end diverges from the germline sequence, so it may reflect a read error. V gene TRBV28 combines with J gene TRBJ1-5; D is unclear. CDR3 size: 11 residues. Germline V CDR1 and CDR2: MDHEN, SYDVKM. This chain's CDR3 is CASSLGQSQHF. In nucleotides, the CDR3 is TGTGCCAGCAGTTTGGGTCAGTCCCAGCATTTT.

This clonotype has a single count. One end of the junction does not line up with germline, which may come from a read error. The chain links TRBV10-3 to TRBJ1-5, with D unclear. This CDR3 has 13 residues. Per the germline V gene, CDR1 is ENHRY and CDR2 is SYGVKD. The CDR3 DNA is TGTGCCATCAGACAGAACATCAATCAGCCTCAGCATTTT. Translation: CAIRQNINQPQHF.

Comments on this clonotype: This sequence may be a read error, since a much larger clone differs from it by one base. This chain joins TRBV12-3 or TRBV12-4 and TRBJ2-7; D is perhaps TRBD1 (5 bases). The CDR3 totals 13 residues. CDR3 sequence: CAGSLDKTQGQYF. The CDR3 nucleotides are TGTGCCGGCAGTTTAGACAAGACTCAGGGGCAGTACTTC.

The CDR3 protein is CASSLAKGSRMSYTF. DNA for the CDR3: TGCGCCAGCAGCTTGGCTAAGGGGTCCAGAATGAGCTACACCTTC. The chain combines TRBV5-1 with TRBJ1-2, with D possibly being TRBD1 (5 bases). Germline CDR1 and CDR2: SGHRS and YFSETQ. The V gene lost 0 bases and the J gene lost 9 bases, with 18 bases spanning the gap. The CDR3 loop spans 15 amino acids.